This entry lists 19 T cell receptor beta chains sequenced from one sample in a study of beta chain features in type 1 diabetes. Study-wide results and limits: TCRB CDR3s from Type 1 diabetes patients were moderately but significantly shorter in all four CD4+ subsets.

Every isolated RNA sample was fully reverse transcribed, so sequencing captured expressed TCRB transcripts. Repertoires were generated with immunoSEQ multiplex PCR, while TCRdb's copy carries only in-frame clones and drops some. This table holds nearly 700,000 clones, 13% found once. No antigen has been identified for these receptors. Sequences were obtained from naive CD4+ T cells from blood. The receptors here all came from a man aged 18 to 29 with type 1 diabetes.

This chain joins TRBV10-3 and TRBJ1-5; D remains ambiguous. V dropped 4 bases and J dropped 2 bases, with 3 bases sitting between them. Germline V CDR1 and CDR2: ENHRY, SYGVKD. This CDR3 has 12 amino acids. In nucleotides, the CDR3 is TGTGCCATCAGTGGCGGCAATCAGCCCCAGCATTTT. Translating it yields CAISGGNQPQHF.

The sample holds a few counts of this clone. The chain joins TRBV28 to TRBJ1-4, with TRBD1 as a possible D gene (5 bases). Per the germline V gene, CDR1 is MDHEN and CDR2 is SYDVKM. This CDR3 is 15 amino acids long. The V end was cut by 7 bases, the J end by 8 bases, with 20 bases between. The CDR3 spells CASNLPAQGGEKLFF. The DNA for the CDR3 is TGTGCCAGCAATCTGCCGGCGCAGGGTGGGGAAAAACTGTTTTTT.

V gene TRBV7-9 combines with J gene TRBJ1-6, with D possibly being TRBD1 (6 bases). V was clipped by 5 bases and J by 8 bases, with 13 bases between them. CDR1 and CDR2 (germline): SEHNR, FQNEAQ (reference sequence). There are 14 residues in the CDR3. CDR3 protein: CASSPQGSHSPLHF. The CDR3 nucleotides read TGTGCCAGCAGCCCCCAGGGGTCGCATTCACCCCTCCACTTT.

This chain uses TRBV5-6 with TRBJ1-2, with D unresolved. There are 12 residues in the CDR3. Germline loops: CDR1 SGHDT, CDR2 YYEEEE. Trimming left V 3 bases short and J 5 bases short, with 8 bases between. CDR3 DNA: TGTGCCAGCAGCTCGTCCGGATATGGCTACACCTTC. This gives the protein CASSSSGYGYTF. Together with reference TRBV5-6 and TRBJ1-2, the CDR3 gives the full variable domain: DAGVTQSPTHLIKTRGQQVTLRCSPKSGHDTVSWYQQALGQGPQFIFQYYEEEERQRGNFPDRFSGHQFPNYSSELNVNALLLGDSALYLCASSSSGYGYTFGSGTRLTVV.

This clone was found a few times. The CDR3 is CASSPPDRFDGYTF. The CDR3 bases are TGTGCCAGCAGTCCCCCGGACAGGTTCGATGGCTACACCTTC. The J gene is TRBJ1-2, the V gene TRBV27; TRBD1 agrees at 7 bases. Looked up from germline, CDR1 is MNHEY and CDR2 is SMNVEV (reference sequence). CDR3 length: 14 residues. V lost 5 bases, J lost 6 bases, and 9 bases stayed unmatched.

V usage is TRBV25-1 and J usage is TRBJ1-2; D ambiguous. The CDR3 extends over 14 amino acids. Trimming shortened V by 2 bases and J by 8 bases, and 15 bases separated the two germline ends. Germline V gene lookup returns CDR1 MGHDK and CDR2 SYGVNS. CDR3 bases: TGTGCCAGCAGTGAACCAGTCCGAGAGGAGGGCTACACCTTC. This sequence encodes CASSEPVREEGYTF.

This clone was observed a handful of times. The chain recombines TRBV7-9 with TRBJ1-2; the match to TRBD1 covers 7 bases. The CDR3 consists of 17 residues. V shed 4 bases, J shed 7 bases, and the junction held 18 bases outside the gene matches. Germline CDR1 and CDR2: SEHNR and FQNEAQ (reference sequence). Here the CDR3 DNA reads TGTGCCAGCAGCTCTCCCCGTGGGACAGAGAGACGAGTTGGCTACACCTTC. Its translation is CASSSPRGTERRVGYTF.

This rearrangement joins TRBV30 to TRBJ2-5; D is possibly TRBD1 or TRBD2 (5 bases each). V dropped 0 bases and J dropped 5 bases, with 16 bases sitting between them. The V gene's germline CDR1 is GTSNPN and CDR2 SVGIG (reference sequence). The CDR3 has 15 residues. CDR3 bases: TGTGCCTGGAGTGTACGGGGCGCCTGGGGGGAGACCCAGTACTTC. Residues: CAWSVRGAWGETQYF.

This clone has more than one count but fewer than ten. The chain has TRBV6-5 and TRBJ2-1; D may be TRBD1 (6 bases). Between the trimmed V and J ends, which lost 7 bases and 5 bases, there was a span of 15 bases. Germline V gene data show CDR1 as MNHEY and CDR2 as SVGAGI. The CDR3 is made up of 14 amino acids. DNA for the CDR3: TGTGCCAGCACCTACGGACAGAGCGACAATGAGCAGTTCTTC. Its translation: CASTYGQSDNEQFF.

A few counts support this clone. The rearrangement uses TRBV7-8 and TRBJ2-5, with D tentatively TRBD1 (5 bases). The CDR3 is 16 residues long. Trimming took 2 bases from V and 1 from J, leaving 14 bases between them. Germline loops: CDR1 SGHVS, CDR2 FQNEAQ. CDR3 in amino acids: CASSLQGYRGQETQYF. CDR3 in DNA: TGTGCCAGCAGCTTACAGGGTTATAGGGGCCAAGAGACCCAGTACTTC.

The chain joins TRBV7-9 to TRBJ1-1, with 9 bases matching TRBD1. J lost 4 bases, V lost 4 bases, and 4 bases had no gene match. The CDR3 length is 14 residues. In germline, CDR1 is SEHNR, CDR2 FQNEAQ (reference sequence). DNA of the CDR3: TGTGCCAGCAGCTGGGACAGGGCTATCACTGAAGCTTTCTTT. Translated, it gives CASSWDRAITEAFF.

The genes are TRBV2 and TRBJ1-1; D not resolved. This CDR3 contains 12 residues. V shed 5 bases and J shed 3 bases, with 7 bases lying between them. Per germline, CDR1 SNHLY and CDR2 FYNNEI. The CDR3 nucleotides are TGTGCCAGCAGTTTCAAGGACACTGAAGCTTTCTTT. It encodes CASSFKDTEAFF.

In its sample, this clone was seen a few times. This sequence joins TRBV7-9 and TRBJ1-1; D is possibly TRBD1 (6 bases). This CDR3 spans 14 amino acids. Germline CDR1 is SEHNR and CDR2 is FQNEAQ (reference sequence). V lost 1 base to trimming and J lost 4 bases, with 10 bases between them. The CDR3 DNA reads as TGTGCCAGCAGCTTAGGGGAACAGGGCACTGAAGCTTTCTTT. As protein: CASSLGEQGTEAFF.

On this clone itself: At the DNA level, this CDR3 is encoded by other sequences in the same sample as well. V usage is TRBV30 and J usage is TRBJ2-7; D possibly corresponds to TRBD1 (6 bases). The V end lost 0 bases, the J end lost 4 bases, and 7 bases lay between the germline ends. CDR1 is GTSNPN, CDR2 SVGIG, per germline (reference sequence). This CDR3 is built from 12 residues. CDR3 amino acids: CAWSVGGYEQYF. The CDR3 region has the DNA TGTGCCTGGAGTGTAGGGGGATACGAGCAGTACTTC.

This chain joins TRBV5-1 and TRBJ1-2; 8 nucleotides align to TRBD1. From germline, CDR1 is SGHRS and CDR2 YFSETQ. The CDR3 covers 14 residues. The trim removed 3 bases at V and 8 bases at J, leaving 9 bases unmatched. CDR3 sequence (DNA): TGCGCCAGCAGCTGGGGACAGGTCTTAGGAGGCTACACCTTC. The encoded protein is CASSWGQVLGGYTF.

This clone was detected a few times. This chain joins TRBV6-5 and TRBJ1-2, with D tentatively TRBD1 (6 bases). Looked up from germline, CDR1 is MNHEY and CDR2 is SVGAGI. CDR3 length: 11 residues. V was pared by 11 bases and J by 5 bases, with 12 bases between. CDR3 in amino acids: CASGHWYGYTF. CDR3 sequence (DNA): TGTGCCTCGGGACATTGGTATGGCTACACCTTC.

This clone was counted only a few times. This chain uses TRBV19 with TRBJ1-5, with D tentatively TRBD1 (5 bases). The V and J ends lost 1 base and 2 bases respectively, with 12 bases between them. Germline-derived CDR1 and CDR2 are LNHDA and SQIVND (reference sequence). The CDR3 runs 16 residues. The CDR3 coding sequence is TGTGCCAGTAGTATAGTGGCTCTAGGGGGCAATCAGCCCCAGCATTTT. This translates into CASSIVALGGNQPQHF.

V is TRBV4-1 and J is TRBJ2-3; perhaps TRBD1 as D (5 bases). The V end was cut by 1 base, the J end by 3 bases, with 14 bases between. CDR3 length equals 16 residues. Germline loops: CDR1 MGHRA, CDR2 YSYEKL. CDR3 amino acids: CASSQGAGQTTDTQYF. For the CDR3, the DNA is TGCGCCAGCAGCCAAGGGGCAGGACAAACAACAGATACGCAGTATTTT.

This clone was seen a handful of times. The genes are TRBV30 and TRBJ2-1, with a tentative D call TRBD2 (5 bases). The CDR3 extends over 12 amino acids. From germline, CDR1 is GTSNPN and CDR2 SVGIG (reference sequence). V was trimmed by 2 bases and J by 10 bases, leaving 12 bases between them. In nucleotides, the CDR3 is TGTGCCTGGAGTCGCACGGAGGTAGAGCAGTTCTTC. It yields the protein CAWSRTEVEQFF.